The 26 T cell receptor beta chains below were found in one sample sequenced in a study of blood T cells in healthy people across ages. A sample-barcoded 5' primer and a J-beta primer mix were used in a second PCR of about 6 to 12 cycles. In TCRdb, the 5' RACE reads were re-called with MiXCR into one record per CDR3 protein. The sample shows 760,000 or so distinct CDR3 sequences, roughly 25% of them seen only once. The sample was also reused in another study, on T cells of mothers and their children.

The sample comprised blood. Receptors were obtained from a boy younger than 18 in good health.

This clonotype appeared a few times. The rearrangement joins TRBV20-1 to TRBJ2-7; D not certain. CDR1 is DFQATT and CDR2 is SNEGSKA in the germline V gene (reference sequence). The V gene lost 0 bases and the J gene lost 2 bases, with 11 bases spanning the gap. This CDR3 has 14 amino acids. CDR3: CSARDPMAPYEQYF. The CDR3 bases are TGCAGTGCTAGAGACCCCATGGCCCCCTACGAGCAGTACTTC.

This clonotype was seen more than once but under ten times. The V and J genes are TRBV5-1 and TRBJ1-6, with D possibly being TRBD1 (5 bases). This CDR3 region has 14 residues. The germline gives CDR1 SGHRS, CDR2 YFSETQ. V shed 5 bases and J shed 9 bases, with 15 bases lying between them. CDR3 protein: CASRDPGPGSPLHF. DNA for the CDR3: TGCGCCAGCAGGGACCCGGGGCCCGGTTCACCCCTCCACTTT.

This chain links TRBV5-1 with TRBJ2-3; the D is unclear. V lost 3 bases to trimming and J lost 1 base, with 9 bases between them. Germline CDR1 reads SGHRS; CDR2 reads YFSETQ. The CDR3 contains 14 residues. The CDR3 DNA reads TGCGCCAGCAGCTGGGATCTTCGCACAGATACGCAGTATTTT. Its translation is CASSWDLRTDTQYF.

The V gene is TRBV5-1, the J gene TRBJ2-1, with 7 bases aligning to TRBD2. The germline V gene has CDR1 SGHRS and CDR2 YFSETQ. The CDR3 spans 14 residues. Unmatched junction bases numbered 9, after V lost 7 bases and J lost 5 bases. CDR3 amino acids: CASGRLAFNNEQFF. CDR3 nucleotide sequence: TGCGCCAGCGGGAGACTAGCCTTTAACAATGAGCAGTTCTTC.

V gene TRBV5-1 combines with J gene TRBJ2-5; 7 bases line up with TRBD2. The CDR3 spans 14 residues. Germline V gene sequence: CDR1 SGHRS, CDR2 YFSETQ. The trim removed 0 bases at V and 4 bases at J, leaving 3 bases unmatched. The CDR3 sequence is CASSLVSGGETQYF. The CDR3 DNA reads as TGCGCCAGCAGCTTGGTGTCGGGGGGAGAGACCCAGTACTTC.

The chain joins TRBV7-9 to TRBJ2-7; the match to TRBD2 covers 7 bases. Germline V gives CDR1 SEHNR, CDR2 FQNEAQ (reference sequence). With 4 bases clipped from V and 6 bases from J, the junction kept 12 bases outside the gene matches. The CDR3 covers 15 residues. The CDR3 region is CASSSWGAGEGEQYF. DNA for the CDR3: TGTGCCAGCAGCTCTTGGGGCGCGGGGGAAGGCGAGCAGTACTTC.

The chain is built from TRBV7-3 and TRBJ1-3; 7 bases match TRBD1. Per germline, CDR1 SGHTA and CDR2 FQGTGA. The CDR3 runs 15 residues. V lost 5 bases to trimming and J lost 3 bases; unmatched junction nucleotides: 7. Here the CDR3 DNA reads TGTGCCAGCAGCCGACAGACAGGGAGTGGAAACACCATATATTTT. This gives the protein CASSRQTGSGNTIYF.

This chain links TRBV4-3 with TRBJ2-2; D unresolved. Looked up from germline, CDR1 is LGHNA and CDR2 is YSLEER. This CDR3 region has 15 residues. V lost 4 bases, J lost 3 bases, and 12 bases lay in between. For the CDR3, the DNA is TGCGCCAGCAGCCTCGGTCTTAGTGACACCGGGGAGCTGTTTTTT. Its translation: CASSLGLSDTGELFF.

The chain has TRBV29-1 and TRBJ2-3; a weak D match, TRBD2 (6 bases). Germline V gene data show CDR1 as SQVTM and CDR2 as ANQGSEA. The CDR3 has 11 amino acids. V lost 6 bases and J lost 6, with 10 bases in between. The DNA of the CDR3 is TGCAGCGTCGGGAGATCGGATACGCAGTATTTT. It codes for CSVGRSDTQYF.

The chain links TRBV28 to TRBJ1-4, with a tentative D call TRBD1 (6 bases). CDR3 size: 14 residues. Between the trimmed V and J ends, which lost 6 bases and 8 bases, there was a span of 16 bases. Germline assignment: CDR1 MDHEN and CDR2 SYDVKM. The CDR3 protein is CASSPESTGEKLFF. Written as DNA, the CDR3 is TGTGCCAGCAGCCCCGAGAGCACAGGGGAAAAACTGTTTTTT.

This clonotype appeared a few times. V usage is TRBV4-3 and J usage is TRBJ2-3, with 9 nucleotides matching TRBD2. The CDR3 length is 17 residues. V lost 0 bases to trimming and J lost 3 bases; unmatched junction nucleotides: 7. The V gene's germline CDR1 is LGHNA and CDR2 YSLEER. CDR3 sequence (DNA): TGCGCCAGCAGCCAAGATTTGGCGGGGGGGCGAACAGATACGCAGTATTTT. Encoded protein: CASSQDLAGGRTDTQYF.

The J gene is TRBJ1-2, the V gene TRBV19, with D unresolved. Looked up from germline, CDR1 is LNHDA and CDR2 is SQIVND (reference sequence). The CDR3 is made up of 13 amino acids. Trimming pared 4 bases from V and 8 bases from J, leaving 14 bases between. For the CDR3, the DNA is TGTGCCAGTAGTACGGCAGTTACGGGAGGCTACACCTTC. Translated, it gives CASSTAVTGGYTF.

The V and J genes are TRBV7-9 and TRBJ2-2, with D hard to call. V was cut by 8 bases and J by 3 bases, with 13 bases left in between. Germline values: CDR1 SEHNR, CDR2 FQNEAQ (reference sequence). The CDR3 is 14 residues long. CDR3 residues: CASLSAPHTGELFF. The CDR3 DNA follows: TGTGCCAGCTTATCCGCTCCTCACACCGGGGAGCTGTTTTTT.

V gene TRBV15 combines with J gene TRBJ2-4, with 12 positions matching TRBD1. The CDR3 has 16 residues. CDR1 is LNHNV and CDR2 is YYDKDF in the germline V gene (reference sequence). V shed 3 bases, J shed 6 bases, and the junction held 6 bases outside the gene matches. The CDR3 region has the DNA TGTGCCACCAGCAGTGTGGGACAGGGGGCACCAAACATTCAGTACTTC. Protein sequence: CATSSVGQGAPNIQYF.

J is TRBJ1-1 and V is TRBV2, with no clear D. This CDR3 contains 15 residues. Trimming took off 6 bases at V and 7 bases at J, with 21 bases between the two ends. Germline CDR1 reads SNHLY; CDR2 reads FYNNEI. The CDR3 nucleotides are TGTGCCAGCAGCCCACCTTTCTGGGGAAGGAGTGAAGCTTTCTTT. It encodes CASSPPFWGRSEAFF. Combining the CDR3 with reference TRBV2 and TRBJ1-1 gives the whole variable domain EPEVTQTPSHQVTQMGQEVILRCVPISNHLYFYWYRQILGQKVEFLVSFYNNEISEKSEIFDDQFSVERPDGSNFTLKIRSTKLEDSAMYFCASSPPFWGRSEAFFGQGTRLTVV.

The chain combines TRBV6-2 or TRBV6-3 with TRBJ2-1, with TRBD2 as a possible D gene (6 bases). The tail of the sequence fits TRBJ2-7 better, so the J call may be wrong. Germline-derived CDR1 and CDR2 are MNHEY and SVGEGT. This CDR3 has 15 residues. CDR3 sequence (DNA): TGTGCCAGCAGGGGTAGACTAGACGAACAATACGAGCAGTACTTC. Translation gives CASRGRLDEQYEQYF.

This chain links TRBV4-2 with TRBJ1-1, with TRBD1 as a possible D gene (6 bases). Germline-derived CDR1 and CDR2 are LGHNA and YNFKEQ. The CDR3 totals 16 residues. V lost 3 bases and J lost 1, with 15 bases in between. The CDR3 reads CASSQPRDIPNTEAFF. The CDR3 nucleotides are TGTGCCAGCAGCCAGCCCCGGGACATACCGAACACTGAAGCTTTCTTT.

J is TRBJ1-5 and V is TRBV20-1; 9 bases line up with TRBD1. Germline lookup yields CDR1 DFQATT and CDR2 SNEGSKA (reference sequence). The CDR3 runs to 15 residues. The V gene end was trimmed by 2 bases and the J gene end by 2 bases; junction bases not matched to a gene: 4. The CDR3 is CSARTGGSGNQPQHF. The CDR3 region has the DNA TGCAGTGCTAGAACAGGGGGCTCGGGCAATCAGCCCCAGCATTTT.

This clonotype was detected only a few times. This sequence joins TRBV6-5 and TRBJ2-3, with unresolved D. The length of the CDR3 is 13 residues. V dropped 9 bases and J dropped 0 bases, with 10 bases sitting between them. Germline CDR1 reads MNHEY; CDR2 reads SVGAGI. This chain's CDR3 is CASTEDSTDTQYF. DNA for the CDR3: TGTGCCAGTACCGAGGACAGCACAGATACGCAGTATTTT.

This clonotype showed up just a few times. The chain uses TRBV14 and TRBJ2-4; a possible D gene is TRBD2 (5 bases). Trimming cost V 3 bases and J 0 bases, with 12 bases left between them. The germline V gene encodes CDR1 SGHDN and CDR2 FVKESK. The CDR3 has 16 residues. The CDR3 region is CASSQGADLAKNIQYF. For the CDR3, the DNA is TGTGCCAGCAGCCAGGGAGCGGATCTAGCCAAAAACATTCAGTACTTC.

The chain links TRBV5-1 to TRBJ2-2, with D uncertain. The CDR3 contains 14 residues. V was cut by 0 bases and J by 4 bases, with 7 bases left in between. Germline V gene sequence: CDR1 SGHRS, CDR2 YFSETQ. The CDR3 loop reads CASSLDGSTGELFF. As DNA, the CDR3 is TGCGCCAGCAGCTTGGACGGAAGCACCGGGGAGCTGTTTTTT.

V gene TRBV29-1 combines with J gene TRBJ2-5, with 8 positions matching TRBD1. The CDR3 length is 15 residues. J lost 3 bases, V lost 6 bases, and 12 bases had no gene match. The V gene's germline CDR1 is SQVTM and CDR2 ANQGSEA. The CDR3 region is CSVESAGQEEETQYF. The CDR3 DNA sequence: TGCAGCGTCGAGTCTGCGGGACAGGAGGAAGAGACCCAGTACTTC.

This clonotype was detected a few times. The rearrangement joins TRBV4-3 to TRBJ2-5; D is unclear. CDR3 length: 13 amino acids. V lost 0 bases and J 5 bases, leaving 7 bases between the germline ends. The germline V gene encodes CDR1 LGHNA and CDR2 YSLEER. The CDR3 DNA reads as TGCGCCAGCAGCCAAGATAATTGGGAGACCCAGTACTTC. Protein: CASSQDNWETQYF.

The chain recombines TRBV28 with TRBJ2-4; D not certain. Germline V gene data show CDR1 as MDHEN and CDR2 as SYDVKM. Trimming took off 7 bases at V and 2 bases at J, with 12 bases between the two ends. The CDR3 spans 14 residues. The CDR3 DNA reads TGTGCCAGCACGCGAGCTGGTACCAAAAACATTCAGTACTTC. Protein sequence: CASTRAGTKNIQYF.

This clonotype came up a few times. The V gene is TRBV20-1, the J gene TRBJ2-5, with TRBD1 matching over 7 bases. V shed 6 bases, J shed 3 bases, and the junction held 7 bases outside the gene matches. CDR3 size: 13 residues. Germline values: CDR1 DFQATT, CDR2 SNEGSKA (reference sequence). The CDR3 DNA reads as TGCAGTGCCCAGACAGGGCTGGAAGAGACCCAGTACTTC. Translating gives CSAQTGLEETQYF.

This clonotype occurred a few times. The CDR3 sequence: CASSLALGEQFF. The CDR3 DNA reads TGTGCCAGCAGCTTAGCGCTAGGAGAGCAGTTCTTC. The genes are TRBV7-9 and TRBJ2-1; no clear D gene. CDR1 is SEHNR, CDR2 FQNEAQ, per germline (reference sequence). Trimming left V 0 bases short and J 10 bases short, with 7 bases between. This CDR3 is built from 12 residues.